Detailed here is one TCR beta chain. What this receptor recognizes is not known. No much larger clonotype is one base removed from it; base qualities were not supplied. The data are from a study of cytomegalovirus exposure and HLA in healthy donors (TCRdb year 2017). About the investigation overall: In an earlier analysis of 587 of the donors, about 260 Gb of sequence data and some 100 million unique TCR beta sequences from about 180 million T cells were reported. Roughly 300 gigabases of sequencing data and tens of millions of unique TCR sequences were included in an early release covering about 700 HLA-typed donors. Of the roughly 400 genotyped donors, 75% to 85% were placed in the genetic ancestry cluster associated with self-reported Caucasian donors. The study was designed to test whether signatures of past pathogen exposure could be identified by cataloging public T cell receptors. The T cell repertoires of 666 subjects were profiled by immunosequencing and related to cytomegalovirus serostatus. In addition to the first cohort of roughly 700 subjects, a separate validation cohort of under 150 different subjects was used. High-throughput TCR immunosequencing, statistical association of individual TCRs with disease status, and machine learning were combined to predict cytomegalovirus infection status. A later analysis re-examined previously published TCR beta repertoires from 600 to 700 donors and added high-resolution HLA genotyping to investigate patterns of TCR occurrence. Rather than drawing on any new phenotypic data, the later analysis identified candidate immune exposures from TCR beta sequences and the way those sequences occurred across donors. An earlier analysis of 587 of the donors applied high-throughput TCR beta sequencing to assess whether each TCR beta V gene segment acted as functional or pseudogenic. Donor age, sex, ethnicity and CMV serostatus were compiled alongside the repertoire data. In a later genetic analysis, genome-wide SNP genotypes for about 65% of the roughly 670 donors were used, and that subset was treated as a discovery cohort. Every repertoire in the discovery cohort had been generated on one and the same sequencing platform. HLA typing included class I and class II loci at four-digit resolution. Typing coverage varied by locus: roughly 629-640 donors for A, B, C, DRB1 and DQB1; 522 for DQA1; nearly 610 for DPA1; around 450 for DPB1. Four to six DR-DQ haplotypes were handled as single units for association and clustering, since linkage in the cohort was strong. Across around 400 genotyped donors of the cohort, an average of roughly 230,000 unique TCR beta nucleotide sequences per donor were sequenced, and roughly a sixth of those sequences were non-productive.

Library generation was performed with the immunoSEQ multiplex PCR assay. For the multiplex PCR, a mixture combining 60 forward primers for TCR Vbeta segments and 13 reverse primers for TCR Jbeta segments was used. The CDR3 region of rearranged TCR beta genes was amplified from genomic DNA by a multiplex PCR assay. The amplified TCR beta libraries were sequenced on the Illumina HiSeq System as 87-base-pair reads. The original methods were these. Across the 500 to 700 repertoires, a later analysis counted some 81 million unique TCR beta chains, about 10 million of which were shared by at least two donors. Raw reads were error-corrected and collapsed into unique sequences with a nearest-neighbor algorithm that merged closely related sequences to remove PCR and sequencing errors. To assign V, D and J gene segments, CDR3 sequences were aligned to IMGT reference sequences. For a sequence to be retained, a match of at least six nucleotides to both a V gene segment and a J gene segment was required. A rearrangement counted as productive if the CDR3 had no stop codons and remained in frame with V and J, and every other rearrangement counted as non-productive. Following IMGT convention, CDR3 was defined as the stretch from the second conserved V-encoded cysteine up to the conserved J-encoded phenylalanine. In an earlier analysis of just under 600 of the donors, sequences lacking an unambiguous match to a single V gene segment were excluded. An earlier analysis of several hundred of the donors classified V segments as functional when productive rearrangements were above 56.7% and as segregating when the standard deviation between donors was above 5%. A statistical classification framework was built to diagnose cytomegalovirus status from the catalog of TCR beta chain sequences. V and J gene assignment, in a later analysis, came from comparing TCR nucleotide sequences with IMGT/GENE-DB human TR gene sequences. In a later analysis, CDR3 sequences and most-parsimonious VDJ recombination scenarios were assigned using the TCRdist pipeline. In a later analysis, each TCR beta chain was defined by its CDR3 amino acid sequence together with its V-gene family, and reads lacking a unique V-gene family were excluded. To address suspected cross-contamination and a sequencing artifact, a later analysis removed under 600 highly shared, low-generation-probability nucleotide sequences. In a later analysis, a clonal expansion index for each public chain was calculated from normalized within-repertoire ranks of inferred template counts. In a later analysis, generation probabilities were computed using a VDJ recombination model fitted to out-of-frame rearrangements, and the results were checked against IGoR. In a later analysis, TCR-TCR, TCR-HLA and TCR-CMV co-occurrence was scored with hypergeometric tests, and a repertoire-size bias correction was applied to TCR pairs. To estimate false discovery rates, a later analysis permuted the HLA or CMV assignments 20 times. In a later analysis, co-occurring TCRs were grouped using DBSCAN, with TCRdist sequence similarity added in when clustering inside HLA-allele-positive subsets. Repertoires with fewer than 30,000 or more than 120,000 public chains, plus five repertoires with anomalous nucleotide sharing, were excluded from co-occurrence clustering. The immuneACCESS repertoire file appears here via TCRdb, limited to in-frame rearrangements. These files lack a portion of the clones; in checked studies, under half of the deficit traces to unresolved V genes, and the cause of the others is not known. V and J calls and clone size are as listed in that table; D and trimming were resolved from the DNA. Within this sample are tens of thousands of clones, with 78% of them counted one time only. Around 9.7% of the sample comes from the top ten.

The investigation overall reported the following: In a later genetic analysis, a missense DCLRE1C variant was associated with V-gene and J-gene trimming of TCR beta chains, and the association was replicated in an independent cohort. About 15 rarely observed V segments, including chromosome 9 orphons, were excluded from the earlier analysis of a few hundred of the donors because counts were too low. A cluster of highly shared sequence variants was judged likely to represent a technical artifact of the sequencing pipeline. Because HLA typing was unavailable for some donors at each locus, only the typed subset was used in association tests. In a later analysis, several top co-occurrence clusters were reported to appear linked to parvovirus B19, influenza, CMV and Epstein-Barr virus. It was suggested by the authors that the approach could potentially be generalized to other disease states and immunological phenotypes. The classifier was reported to diagnose cytomegalovirus status with high specificity and sensitivity in both the original cohort and the validation cohort. The presence/absence analyses assumed that sequencing depth was roughly uniform across donors, and that assumption may not be true. Correlated functional status among segregating V segments might reflect linkage disequilibrium, but an unknown experimental factor could not be ruled out. An earlier analysis of approximately 590 of the donors showed that most TCR beta V segments appeared in productive rearrangements either about 90% or about 30% of the time, which broadly matched IMGT annotations. Across donors, most TCR sequences were observed very rarely, whereas some public TCRs were present in many individuals. When HLA alleles, especially DR and DQ, strongly co-occurred, attributing TCR associations to individual alleles was difficult. A further reported finding was that TCR beta sequences accurately predicted the HLA-A and HLA-B alleles for most subjects in the first cohort. The study gave a list of some 150 TCR beta chains associated with cytomegalovirus. Compared with the roughly 700-donor mean, donors in an Asian-associated ancestry cluster had fewer N-insertions in productive TCRs, according to a later genetic analysis. Because the 87-base-pair reads could not distinguish some IMGT-functional V segments, including TRBV6-2 and TRBV6-3, those segments were excluded. Specific HLA alleles were associated with more than 15,000 TCR beta sequences at a false discovery rate of 0.05 in a later analysis. CMV serostatus was the only immune exposure information available for the cohort. In a later analysis, HLA-associated TCR beta chains showed more clonal expansion and lower generation probabilities than non-associated chains that were equally common. According to a later analysis, most CMV-associated TCR beta chains appeared to be HLA-restricted, and the HLA associations seemed to be driven largely by CMV exposure. In vitro tests confirmed that a few of the cytomegalovirus-associated TCR beta chains recognize cytomegalovirus antigens. The cohort was sequenced for TCR beta chains only, and without alpha or paired-chain data the features that could be detected were limited. In a later analysis, TCR association rates were found to vary across HLA loci, with the most associated TCRs seen for DRB1 alleles and the fewest for HLA-C alleles.

The CDR1 and CDR2 encoded by the germline V gene are SGHTA and FQGNSA. V was cut back by 1 base and J by 8 bases, leaving a gap of 8 bases between them. The CDR3 sequence holds 12 residues, the cysteine and phenylalanine included. Left in the record is the CDR3 DNA by itself, 36 bases read in frame from the first base. The cohort was made up of 666 healthy bone marrow donors. All cohort members were sampled while nominally healthy, although unrecorded immune exposures were likely present. The donor was CMV seronegative and belonged to the group of around 400 seronegative cohort members. Each donor provided a peripheral blood sample, and peripheral blood mononuclear cells were used for TCR beta sequencing. Genomic DNA extraction from the blood cell samples was performed with the Qiagen DNeasy Blood Extraction Kit.

In this chain, TRBV7-2 is recombined with TRBJ1-1; the D gene cannot be named for sure. This receptor was taken from a man in his forties in good health and CMV-seronegative. Sequencing was done on a sample of PBMCs. DNA sequence: TGTGCCAGCAGCTTAGAGGCCGGGGAAGCTTTCTTT. Translated, this is CASSLEAGEAFF.